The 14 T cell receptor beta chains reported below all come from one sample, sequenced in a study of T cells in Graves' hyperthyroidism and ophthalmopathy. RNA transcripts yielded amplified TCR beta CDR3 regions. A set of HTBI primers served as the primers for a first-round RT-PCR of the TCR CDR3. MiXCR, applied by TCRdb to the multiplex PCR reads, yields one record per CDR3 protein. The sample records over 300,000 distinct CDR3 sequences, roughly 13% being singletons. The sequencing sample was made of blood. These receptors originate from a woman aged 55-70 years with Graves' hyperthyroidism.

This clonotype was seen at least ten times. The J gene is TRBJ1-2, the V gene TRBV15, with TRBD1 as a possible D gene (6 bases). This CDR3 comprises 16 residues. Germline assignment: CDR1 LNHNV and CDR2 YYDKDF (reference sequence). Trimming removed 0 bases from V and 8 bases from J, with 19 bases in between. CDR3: CATSRDQNNWGQGYTF. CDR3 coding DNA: TGTGCCACCAGCAGAGATCAAAATAACTGGGGGCAAGGCTACACCTTC.

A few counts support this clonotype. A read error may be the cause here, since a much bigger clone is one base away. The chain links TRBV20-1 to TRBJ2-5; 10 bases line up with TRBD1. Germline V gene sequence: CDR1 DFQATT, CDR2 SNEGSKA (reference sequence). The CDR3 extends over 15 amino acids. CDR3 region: CGASRGGTGEETQYF. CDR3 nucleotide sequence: TGCGGTGCTAGCCGCGGCGGGACAGGGGAAGAGACCCAGTACTTC.

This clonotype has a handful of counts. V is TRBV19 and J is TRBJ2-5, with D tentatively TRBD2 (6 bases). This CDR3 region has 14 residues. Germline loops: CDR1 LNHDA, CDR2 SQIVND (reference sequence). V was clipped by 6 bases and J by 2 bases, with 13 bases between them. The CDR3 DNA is TGTGCCAGTAGCTTGACTAGAACTCAAGAGACCCAGTACTTC. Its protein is CASSLTRTQETQYF. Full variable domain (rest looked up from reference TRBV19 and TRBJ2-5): DGGITQSPKYLFRKEGQNVTLSCEQNLNHDAMYWYRQDPGQGLRLIYYSQIVNDFQKGDIAEGYSVSREKKESFPLTVTSAQKNPTAFYLCASSLTRTQETQYFGPGTRLLVL.

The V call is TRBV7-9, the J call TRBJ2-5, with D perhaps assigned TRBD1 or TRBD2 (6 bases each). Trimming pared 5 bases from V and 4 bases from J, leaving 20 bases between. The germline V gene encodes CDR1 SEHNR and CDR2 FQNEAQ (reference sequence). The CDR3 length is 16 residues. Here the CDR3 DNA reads TGTGCCAGCAGCCCCGCGGGTCGCTGGGGGGCAGAGACCCAGTACTTC. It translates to CASSPAGRWGAETQYF.

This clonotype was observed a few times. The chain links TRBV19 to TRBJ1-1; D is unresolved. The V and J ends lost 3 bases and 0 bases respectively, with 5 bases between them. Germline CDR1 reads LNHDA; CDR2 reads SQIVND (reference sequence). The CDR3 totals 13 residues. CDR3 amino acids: CASSIPVNTEAFF. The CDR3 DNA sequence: TGTGCCAGTAGTATCCCGGTGAACACTGAAGCTTTCTTT.

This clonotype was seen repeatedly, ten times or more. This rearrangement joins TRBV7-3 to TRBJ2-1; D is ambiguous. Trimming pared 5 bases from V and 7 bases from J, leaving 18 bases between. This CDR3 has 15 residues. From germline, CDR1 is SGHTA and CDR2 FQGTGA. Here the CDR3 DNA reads TGTGCCAGCAGCCCATCGGTCACTGGCCCTAATGAGCAGTTCTTC. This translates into CASSPSVTGPNEQFF.

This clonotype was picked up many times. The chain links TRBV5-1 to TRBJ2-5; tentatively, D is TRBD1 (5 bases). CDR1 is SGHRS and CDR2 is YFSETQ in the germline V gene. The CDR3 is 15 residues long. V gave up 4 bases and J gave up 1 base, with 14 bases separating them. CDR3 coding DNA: TGCGCCAGCAGCGGGCAGGGCGGAACCCAAGAGACCCAGTACTTC. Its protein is CASSGQGGTQETQYF.

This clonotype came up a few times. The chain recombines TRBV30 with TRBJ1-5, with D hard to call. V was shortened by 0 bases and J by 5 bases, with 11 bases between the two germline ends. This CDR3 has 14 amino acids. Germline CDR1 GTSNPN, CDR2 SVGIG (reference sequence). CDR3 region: CAWSVRQADQPQHF. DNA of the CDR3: TGTGCCTGGAGTGTACGACAAGCGGATCAGCCCCAGCATTTT.

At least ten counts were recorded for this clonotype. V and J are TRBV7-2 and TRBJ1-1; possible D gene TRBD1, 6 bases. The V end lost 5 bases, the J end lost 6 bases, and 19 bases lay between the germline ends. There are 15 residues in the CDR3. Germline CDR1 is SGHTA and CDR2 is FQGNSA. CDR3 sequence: CASSRGGRWFAEAFF. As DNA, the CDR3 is TGTGCCAGCAGCCGGGGGGGGCGATGGTTCGCTGAAGCTTTCTTT. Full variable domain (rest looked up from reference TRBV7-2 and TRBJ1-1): GAGVSQSPSNKVTEKGKDVELRCDPISGHTALYWYRQSLGQGLEFLIYFQGNSAPDKSGLPSDRFSAERTGGSVSTLTIQRTQQEDSAVYLCASSRGGRWFAEAFFGQGTRLTVV.

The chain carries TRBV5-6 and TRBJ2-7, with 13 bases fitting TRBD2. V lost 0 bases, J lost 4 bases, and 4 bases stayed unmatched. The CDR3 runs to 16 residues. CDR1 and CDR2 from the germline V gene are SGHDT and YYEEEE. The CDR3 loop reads CASSLAGTSGIYEQYF. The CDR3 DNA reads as TGTGCCAGCAGCTTGGCCGGGACTAGCGGGATTTACGAGCAGTACTTC.

In DNA form, the CDR3 reads TGTGCCAGCAGCTTAGGGGCAGGGGGAGAGACCCAGTACTTC. Its translation is CASSLGAGGETQYF. The chain carries TRBV2 and TRBJ2-5; 7 bases fit TRBD1. The V gene end was trimmed by 6 bases and the J gene end by 4 bases; junction bases not matched to a gene: 8. CDR3 length equals 14 residues. Germline V gene lookup returns CDR1 SNHLY and CDR2 FYNNEI. The full variable domain, rest sourced from reference TRBV2 and TRBJ2-5, is EPEVTQTPSHQVTQMGQEVILRCVPISNHLYFYWYRQILGQKVEFLVSFYNNEISEKSEIFDDQFSVERPDGSNFTLKIRSTKLEDSAMYFCASSLGAGGETQYFGPGTRLLVL.

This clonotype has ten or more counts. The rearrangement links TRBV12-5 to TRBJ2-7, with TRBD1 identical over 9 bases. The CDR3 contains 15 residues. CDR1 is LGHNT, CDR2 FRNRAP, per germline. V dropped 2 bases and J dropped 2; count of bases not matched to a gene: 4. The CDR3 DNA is TGTGCTAGTGGTTTGCGGGACAGGGTAACCTACGAGCAGTACTTC. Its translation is CASGLRDRVTYEQYF.

In DNA form, the CDR3 reads TGCAGCGTCCGGGGTCCGGTAGGAGGGGATCCCTACGAGCAGTACTTC. This codes for CSVRGPVGGDPYEQYF. The chain joins TRBV29-1 to TRBJ2-7; possibly TRBD2 for D (6 bases). The CDR3 runs to 16 residues. The V and J ends lost 6 bases and 2 bases respectively, with 23 bases between them. Germline CDR1 reads SQVTM; CDR2 reads ANQGSEA.

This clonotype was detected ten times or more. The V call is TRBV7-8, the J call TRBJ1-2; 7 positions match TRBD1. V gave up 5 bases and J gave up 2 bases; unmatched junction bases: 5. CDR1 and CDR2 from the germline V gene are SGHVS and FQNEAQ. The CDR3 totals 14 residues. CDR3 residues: CASSAGQQNYGYTF. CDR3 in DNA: TGTGCCAGCAGCGCGGGACAGCAAAACTATGGCTACACCTTC.